This T cell receptor beta chain appears in the sequencing data of a study of identical twins. Worth noting for this clonotype: The antigen remains unidentified.

V was clipped by 4 bases and J by 1 base; unmatched bases: 3. Looked up from germline, CDR1 is SQVTM and CDR2 is ANQGSEA. This CDR3 is 14 amino acids long. TCRdb processed the 5' RACE reads anew with MiXCR; each CDR3 protein has one entry. The sample lists 1.5 million to 2 million distinct CDR3 sequences; about 32% were seen once. Whole-study results and caveats: Abundant beta clonotypes from cord blood had fewer insertions, unlike memory repertoires, which showed none.

The TCR comes from a newborn girl in good health. Specimen: cord blood. This chain connects TRBV29-1 to TRBJ1-5, with 8 positions matching TRBD1. The CDR3 loop is CSVATGVSNQPQHF. CDR3 DNA: TGCAGCGTTGCGACAGGGGTCAGCAATCAGCCCCAGCATTTT.